This T cell receptor beta chain appears in the sequencing data of a study of blood T cell repertoires in COVID-19. Study-wide background: Acute and convalescent COVID-19 specimens originated in the United States, Italy and Spain.

Per the original data handling: Estimation of nucleated cell counts was performed using reference gene primer amplification. This table comes from immunoSEQ multiplex PCR, and its TCRdb copy is limited to in-frame clones, with some not included. V, J and clone size were drawn from that table, and D and trimming were deduced from the DNA. Of approximately 180,000 clones listed, roughly 88% are singletons. Trimming took off 0 bases at V and 3 bases at J, with 14 bases between the two ends. This CDR3 region has 16 residues. Germline V CDR1 and CDR2: SGDLS, YYNGEE. The sequencing input was peripheral blood. The source of this sequence is a woman between 35 and 50 years old with COVID-19, enrolled during active disease. The rearrangement links TRBV9 to TRBJ2-3; possibly TRBD2 for D (5 bases). CDR3 nucleotide sequence: TGTGCCAGCAGCGTAGCAGTAGGGAGCGCAACAGATACGCAGTATTTT. Protein sequence: CASSVAVGSATDTQYF.